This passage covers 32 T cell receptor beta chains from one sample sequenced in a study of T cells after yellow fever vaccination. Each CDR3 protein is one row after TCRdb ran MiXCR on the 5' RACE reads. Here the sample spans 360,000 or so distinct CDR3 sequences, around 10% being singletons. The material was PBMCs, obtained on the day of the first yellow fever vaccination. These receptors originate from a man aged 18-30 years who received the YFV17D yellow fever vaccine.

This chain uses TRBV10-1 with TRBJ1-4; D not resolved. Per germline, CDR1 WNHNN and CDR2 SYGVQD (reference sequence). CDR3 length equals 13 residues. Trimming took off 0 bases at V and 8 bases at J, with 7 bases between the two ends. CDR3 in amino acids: CASSESGDEKLFF. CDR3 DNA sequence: TGCGCCAGCAGTGAGTCGGGCGACGAAAAACTGTTTTTT.

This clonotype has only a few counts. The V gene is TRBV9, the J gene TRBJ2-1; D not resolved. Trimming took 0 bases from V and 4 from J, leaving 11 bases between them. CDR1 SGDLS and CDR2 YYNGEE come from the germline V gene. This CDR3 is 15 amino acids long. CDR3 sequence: CASSVGSSAYNEQFF. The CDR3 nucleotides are TGTGCCAGCAGCGTAGGGTCTAGTGCTTACAATGAGCAGTTCTTC.

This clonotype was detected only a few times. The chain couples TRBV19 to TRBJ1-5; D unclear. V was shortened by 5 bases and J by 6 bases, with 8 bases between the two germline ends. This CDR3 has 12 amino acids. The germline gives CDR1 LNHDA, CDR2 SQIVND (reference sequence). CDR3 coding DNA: TGTGCCAGTAGTCCTTTGATTCAGCCCCAGCATTTT. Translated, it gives CASSPLIQPQHF.

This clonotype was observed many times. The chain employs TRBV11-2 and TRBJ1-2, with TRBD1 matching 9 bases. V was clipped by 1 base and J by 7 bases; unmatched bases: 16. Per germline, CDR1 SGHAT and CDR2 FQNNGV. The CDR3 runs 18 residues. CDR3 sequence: CASSLVPGQGSAEGGYTF. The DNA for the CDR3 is TGTGCCAGCAGCTTAGTACCGGGACAGGGTTCAGCCGAGGGTGGCTACACCTTC.

CDR3 coding DNA: TGTGCCAGCAGTTTTGTGGTCACCGGGGAGCTGTTTTTT. This codes for CASSFVVTGELFF. The chain employs TRBV12-3 or TRBV12-4 and TRBJ2-2; D is unclear. CDR3 length: 13 amino acids. The V end lost 3 bases, the J end lost 4 bases, and 6 bases lay between the germline ends.

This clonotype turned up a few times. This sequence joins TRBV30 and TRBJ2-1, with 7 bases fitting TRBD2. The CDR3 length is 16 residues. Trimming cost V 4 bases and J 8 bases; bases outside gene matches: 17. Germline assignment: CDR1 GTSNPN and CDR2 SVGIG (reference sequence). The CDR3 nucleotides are TGTGCCTGGACCTCATTCCGGGACTATCTTCATTATGAGCAGTTCTTC. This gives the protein CAWTSFRDYLHYEQFF.

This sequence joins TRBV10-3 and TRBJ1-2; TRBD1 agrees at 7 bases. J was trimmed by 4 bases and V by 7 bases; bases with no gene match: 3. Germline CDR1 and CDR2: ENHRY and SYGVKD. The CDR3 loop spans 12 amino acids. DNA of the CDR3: TGTGCCATCAAGGCAGGGGGCTATGGCTACACCTTC. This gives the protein CAIKAGGYGYTF.

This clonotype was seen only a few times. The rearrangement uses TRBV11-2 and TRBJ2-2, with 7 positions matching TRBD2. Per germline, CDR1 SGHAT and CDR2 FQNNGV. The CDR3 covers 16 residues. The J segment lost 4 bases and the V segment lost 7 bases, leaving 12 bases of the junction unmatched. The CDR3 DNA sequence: TGTGCCAGCACCCCGGGTCGCCTAGCGGCCACCGGGGAGCTGTTTTTT. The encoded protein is CASTPGRLAATGELFF.

The CDR3 loop is CASSQLQGYEQYF. The CDR3 DNA is TGTGCCAGCAGTCAACTACAGGGCTACGAGCAGTACTTC. V usage is TRBV6-1 and J usage is TRBJ2-7, with D perhaps TRBD1 (6 bases). This CDR3 spans 13 amino acids. Per germline, CDR1 MNHNS and CDR2 SASEGT. V was trimmed by 5 bases and J by 3 bases, leaving 11 bases between them.

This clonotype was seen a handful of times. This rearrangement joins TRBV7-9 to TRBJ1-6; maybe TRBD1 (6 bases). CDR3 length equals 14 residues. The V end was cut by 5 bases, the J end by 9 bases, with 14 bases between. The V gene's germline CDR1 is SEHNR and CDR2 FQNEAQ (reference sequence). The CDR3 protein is CASSPTRGASPLHF. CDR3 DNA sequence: TGTGCCAGCAGCCCCACCCGGGGGGCTTCACCCCTCCACTTT.

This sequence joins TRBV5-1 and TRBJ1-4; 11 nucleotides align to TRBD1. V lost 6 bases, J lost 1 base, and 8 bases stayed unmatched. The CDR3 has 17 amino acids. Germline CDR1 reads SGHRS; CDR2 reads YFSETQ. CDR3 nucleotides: TGCGCCAGCAAAAAAGGACAGGGGGCTTTAACTAATGAAAAACTGTTTTTT. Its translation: CASKKGQGALTNEKLFF.

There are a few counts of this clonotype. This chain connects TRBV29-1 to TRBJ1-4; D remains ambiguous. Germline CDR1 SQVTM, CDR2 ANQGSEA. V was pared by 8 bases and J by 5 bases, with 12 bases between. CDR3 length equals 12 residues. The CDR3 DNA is TGCAGCCGGCGGGTCTCGAATGAAAAACTGTTTTTT. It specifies CSRRVSNEKLFF. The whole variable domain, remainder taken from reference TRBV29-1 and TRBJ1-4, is SAVISQKPSRDICQRGTSLTIQCQVDSQVTMMFWYRQQPGQSLTLIATANQGSEATYESGFVIDKFPISRPNLTFSTLTVSNMSPEDSSIYLCSRRVSNEKLFFGSGTQLSVL.

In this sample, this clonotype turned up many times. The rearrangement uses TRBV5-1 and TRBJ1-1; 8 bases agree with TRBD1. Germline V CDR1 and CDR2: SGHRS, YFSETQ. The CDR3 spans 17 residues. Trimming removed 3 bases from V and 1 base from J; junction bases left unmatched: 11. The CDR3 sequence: CASSSWTGRTANTEAFF. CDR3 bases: TGCGCCAGCAGCTCCTGGACAGGGCGGACCGCGAACACTGAAGCTTTCTTT.

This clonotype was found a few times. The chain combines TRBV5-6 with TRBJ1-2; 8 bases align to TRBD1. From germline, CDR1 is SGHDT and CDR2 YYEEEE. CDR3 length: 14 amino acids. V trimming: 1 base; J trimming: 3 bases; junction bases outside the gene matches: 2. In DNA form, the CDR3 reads TGTGCCAGCAGCTTGACAGGGGGTTACTATGGCTACACCTTC. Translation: CASSLTGGYYGYTF. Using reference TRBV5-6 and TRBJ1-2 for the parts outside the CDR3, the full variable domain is DAGVTQSPTHLIKTRGQQVTLRCSPKSGHDTVSWYQQALGQGPQFIFQYYEEEERQRGNFPDRFSGHQFPNYSSELNVNALLLGDSALYLCASSLTGGYYGYTFGSGTRLTVV.

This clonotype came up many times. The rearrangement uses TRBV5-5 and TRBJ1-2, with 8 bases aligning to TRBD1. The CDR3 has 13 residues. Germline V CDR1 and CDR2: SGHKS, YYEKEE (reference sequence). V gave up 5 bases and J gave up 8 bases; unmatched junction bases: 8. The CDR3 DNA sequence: TGTGCCAGCAGTTATGGACAGGGAGGCGGCTACACCTTC. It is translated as CASSYGQGGGYTF.

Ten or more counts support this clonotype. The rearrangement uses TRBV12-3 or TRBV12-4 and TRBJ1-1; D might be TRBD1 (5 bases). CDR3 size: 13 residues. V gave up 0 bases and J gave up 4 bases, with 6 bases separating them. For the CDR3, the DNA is TGTGCCAGCAGTTTAGCCGGGGGCACTGAAGCTTTCTTT. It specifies CASSLAGGTEAFF.

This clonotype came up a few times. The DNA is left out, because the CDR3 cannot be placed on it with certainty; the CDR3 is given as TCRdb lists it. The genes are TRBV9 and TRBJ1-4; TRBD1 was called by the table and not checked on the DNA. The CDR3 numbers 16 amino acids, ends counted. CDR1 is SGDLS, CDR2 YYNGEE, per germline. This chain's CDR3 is CASRRTVSDLMKNCFF.

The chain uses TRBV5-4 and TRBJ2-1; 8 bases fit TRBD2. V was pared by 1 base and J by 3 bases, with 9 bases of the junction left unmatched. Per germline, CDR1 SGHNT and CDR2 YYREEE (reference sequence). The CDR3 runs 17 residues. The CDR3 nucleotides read TGTGCCAGCAGCTTGAATGCGGGCGGGGGGTTCTACAATGAGCAGTTCTTC. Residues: CASSLNAGGGFYNEQFF.

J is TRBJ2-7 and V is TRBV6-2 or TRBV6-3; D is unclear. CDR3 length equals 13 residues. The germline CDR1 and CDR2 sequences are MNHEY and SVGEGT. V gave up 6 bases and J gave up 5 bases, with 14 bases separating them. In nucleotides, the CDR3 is TGTGCCAGCAGGCCTGGGCAGTGGGACGAGCAGTACTTC. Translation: CASRPGQWDEQYF.

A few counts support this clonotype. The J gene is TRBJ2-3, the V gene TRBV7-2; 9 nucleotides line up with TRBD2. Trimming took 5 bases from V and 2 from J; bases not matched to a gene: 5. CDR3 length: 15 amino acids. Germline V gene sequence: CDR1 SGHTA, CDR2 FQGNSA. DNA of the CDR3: TGTGCCAGCAGCCTTAAGCGGGGGGACACAGATACGCAGTATTTT. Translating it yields CASSLKRGDTDTQYF. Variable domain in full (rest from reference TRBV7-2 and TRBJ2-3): GAGVSQSPSNKVTEKGKDVELRCDPISGHTALYWYRQSLGQGLEFLIYFQGNSAPDKSGLPSDRFSAERTGGSVSTLTIQRTQQEDSAVYLCASSLKRGDTDTQYFGPGTRLTVL.

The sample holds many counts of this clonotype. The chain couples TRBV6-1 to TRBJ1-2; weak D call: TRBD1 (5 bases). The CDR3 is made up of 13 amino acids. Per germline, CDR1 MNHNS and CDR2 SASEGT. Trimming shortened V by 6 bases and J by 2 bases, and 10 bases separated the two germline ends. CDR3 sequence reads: CASSVSGNYGYTF. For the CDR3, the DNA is TGTGCCAGCAGCGTCTCAGGGAACTATGGCTACACCTTC.

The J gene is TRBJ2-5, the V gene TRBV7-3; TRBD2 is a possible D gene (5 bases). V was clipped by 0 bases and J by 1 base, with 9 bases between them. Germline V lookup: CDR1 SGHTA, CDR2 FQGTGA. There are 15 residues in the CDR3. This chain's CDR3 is CASSLTRESQETQYF. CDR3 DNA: TGTGCCAGCAGCTTAACGAGGGAAAGCCAAGAGACCCAGTACTTC.

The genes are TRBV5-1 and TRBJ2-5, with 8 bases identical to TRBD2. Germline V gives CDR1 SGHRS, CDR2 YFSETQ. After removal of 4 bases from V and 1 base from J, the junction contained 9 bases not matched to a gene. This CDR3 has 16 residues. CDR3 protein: CASSPGLAGTQETQYF. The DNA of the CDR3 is TGCGCCAGCAGCCCGGGGCTAGCGGGTACCCAAGAGACCCAGTACTTC.

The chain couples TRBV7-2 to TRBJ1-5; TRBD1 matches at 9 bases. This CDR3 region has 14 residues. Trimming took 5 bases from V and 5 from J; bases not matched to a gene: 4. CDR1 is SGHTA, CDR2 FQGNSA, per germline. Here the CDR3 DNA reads TGTGCCAGCAGCCCGGACAGGGGCCATCAGCCCCAGCATTTT. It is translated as CASSPDRGHQPQHF.

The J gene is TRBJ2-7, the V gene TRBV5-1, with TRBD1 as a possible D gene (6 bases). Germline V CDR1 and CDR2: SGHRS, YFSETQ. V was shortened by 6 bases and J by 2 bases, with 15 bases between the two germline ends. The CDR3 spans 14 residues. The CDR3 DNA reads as TGCGCCAGCACTTACAGGGAAGGGGCCTACGAGCAGTACTTC. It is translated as CASTYREGAYEQYF.

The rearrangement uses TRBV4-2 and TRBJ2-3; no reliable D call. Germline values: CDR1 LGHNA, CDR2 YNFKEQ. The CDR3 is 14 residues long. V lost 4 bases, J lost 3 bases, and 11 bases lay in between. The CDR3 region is CASSPTRGTDTQYF. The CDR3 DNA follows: TGTGCCAGCAGCCCCACGCGTGGTACAGATACGCAGTATTTT.

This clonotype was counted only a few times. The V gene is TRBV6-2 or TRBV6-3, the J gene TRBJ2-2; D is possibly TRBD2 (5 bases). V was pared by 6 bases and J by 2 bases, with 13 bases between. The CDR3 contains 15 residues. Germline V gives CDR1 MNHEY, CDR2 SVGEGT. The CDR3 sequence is CASSRGLANTGELFF. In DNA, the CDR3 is TGTGCCAGCAGCCGAGGACTGGCAAACACCGGGGAGCTGTTTTTT.

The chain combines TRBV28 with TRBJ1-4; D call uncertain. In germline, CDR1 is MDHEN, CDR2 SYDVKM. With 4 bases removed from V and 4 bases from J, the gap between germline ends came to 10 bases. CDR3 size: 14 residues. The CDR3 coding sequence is TGTGCCAGCAGTTCCTTGGCCCTTAATGAAAAACTGTTTTTT. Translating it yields CASSSLALNEKLFF.

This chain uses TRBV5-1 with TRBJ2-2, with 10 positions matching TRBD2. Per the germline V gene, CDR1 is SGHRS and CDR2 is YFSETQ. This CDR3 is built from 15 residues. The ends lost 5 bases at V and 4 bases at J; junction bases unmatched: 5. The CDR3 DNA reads TGCGCCAGCAGAGAGCGGGGGGGATTCACCGGGGAGCTGTTTTTT. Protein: CASRERGGFTGELFF.

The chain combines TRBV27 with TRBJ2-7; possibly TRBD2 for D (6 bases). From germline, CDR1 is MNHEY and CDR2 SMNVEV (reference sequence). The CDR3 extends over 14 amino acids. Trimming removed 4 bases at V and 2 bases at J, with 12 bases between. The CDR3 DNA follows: TGTGCCAGCAGTTCCCTAGCGAGAACCTACGAGCAGTACTTC. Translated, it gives CASSSLARTYEQYF.

DNA of the CDR3: TGTGCCATCAGTGATCAGGCCCTACATGCTTTCTTT. This codes for CAISDQALHAFF. The gene calls are TRBV10-3 and TRBJ1-1; D gene uncertain. Trimming cost V 3 bases and J 11 bases, with 13 bases left between them. This CDR3 has 12 residues. Germline values: CDR1 ENHRY, CDR2 SYGVKD.

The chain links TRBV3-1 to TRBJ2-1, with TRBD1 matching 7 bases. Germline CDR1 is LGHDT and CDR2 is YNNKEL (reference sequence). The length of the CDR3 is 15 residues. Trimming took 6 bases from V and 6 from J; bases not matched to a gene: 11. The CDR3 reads CASRPHWTGPNEQFF. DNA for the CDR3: TGTGCCAGCAGGCCCCACTGGACAGGCCCCAATGAGCAGTTCTTC.